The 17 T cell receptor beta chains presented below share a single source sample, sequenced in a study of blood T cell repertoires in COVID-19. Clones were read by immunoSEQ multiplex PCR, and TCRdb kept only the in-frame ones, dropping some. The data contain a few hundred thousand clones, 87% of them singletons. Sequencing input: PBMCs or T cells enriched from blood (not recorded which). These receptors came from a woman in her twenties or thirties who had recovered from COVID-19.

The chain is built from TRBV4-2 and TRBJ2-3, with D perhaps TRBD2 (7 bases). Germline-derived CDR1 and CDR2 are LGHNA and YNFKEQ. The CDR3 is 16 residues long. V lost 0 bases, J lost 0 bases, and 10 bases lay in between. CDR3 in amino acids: CASSQDEGGSTDTQYF. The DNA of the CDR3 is TGTGCCAGCAGCCAAGATGAGGGGGGGAGCACAGATACGCAGTATTTT.

The CDR3 nucleotides read TGTGCCAGCAGAATGACAGGGTACGGTCAGCCCCAGCATTTT. It specifies CASRMTGYGQPQHF. The V gene is TRBV27, the J gene TRBJ1-5; 7 nucleotides align to TRBD1. The J segment lost 6 bases and the V segment lost 6 bases, leaving 8 bases of the junction unmatched. Germline V gene data show CDR1 as MNHEY and CDR2 as SMNVEV (reference sequence). The CDR3 contains 14 residues.

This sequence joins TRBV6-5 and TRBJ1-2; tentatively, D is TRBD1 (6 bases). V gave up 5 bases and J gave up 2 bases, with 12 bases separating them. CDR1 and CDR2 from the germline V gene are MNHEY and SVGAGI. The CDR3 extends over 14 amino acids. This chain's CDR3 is CASSPPTGNYGYTF. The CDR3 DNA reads TGTGCCAGCAGTCCGCCTACAGGGAACTATGGCTACACCTTC.

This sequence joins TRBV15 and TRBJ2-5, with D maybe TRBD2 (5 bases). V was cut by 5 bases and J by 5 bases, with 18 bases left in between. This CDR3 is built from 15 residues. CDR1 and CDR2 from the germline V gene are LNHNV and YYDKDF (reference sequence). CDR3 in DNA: TGTGCCACCAGCCTCGGGCCGGGGAAAGGGGAGACCCAGTACTTC. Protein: CATSLGPGKGETQYF.

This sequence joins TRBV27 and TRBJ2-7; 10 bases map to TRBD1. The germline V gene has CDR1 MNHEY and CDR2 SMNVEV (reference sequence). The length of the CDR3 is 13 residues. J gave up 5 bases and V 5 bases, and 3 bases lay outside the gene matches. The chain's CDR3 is CASSRDRGHEQYF. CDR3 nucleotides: TGTGCCAGCAGTAGGGACAGGGGCCACGAGCAGTACTTC.

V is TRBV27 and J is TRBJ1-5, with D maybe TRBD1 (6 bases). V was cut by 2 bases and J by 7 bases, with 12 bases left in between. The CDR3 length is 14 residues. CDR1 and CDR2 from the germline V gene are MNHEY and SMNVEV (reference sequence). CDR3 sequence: CASSLEEGQQPQHF. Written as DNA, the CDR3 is TGTGCCAGCAGTTTAGAAGAAGGACAGCAGCCCCAGCATTTT.

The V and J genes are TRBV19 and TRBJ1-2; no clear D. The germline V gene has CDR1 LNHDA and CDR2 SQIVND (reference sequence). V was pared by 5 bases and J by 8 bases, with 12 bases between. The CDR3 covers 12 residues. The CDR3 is CASSVQAGGYTF. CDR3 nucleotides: TGTGCCAGTAGTGTTCAGGCAGGCGGCTACACCTTC.

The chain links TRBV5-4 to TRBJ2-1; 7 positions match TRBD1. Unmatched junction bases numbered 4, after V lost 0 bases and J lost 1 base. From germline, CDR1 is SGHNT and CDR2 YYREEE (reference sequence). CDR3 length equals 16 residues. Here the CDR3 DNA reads TGTGCCAGCAGCTTGGTGACAGGGCATTCCTACAATGAGCAGTTCTTC. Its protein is CASSLVTGHSYNEQFF.

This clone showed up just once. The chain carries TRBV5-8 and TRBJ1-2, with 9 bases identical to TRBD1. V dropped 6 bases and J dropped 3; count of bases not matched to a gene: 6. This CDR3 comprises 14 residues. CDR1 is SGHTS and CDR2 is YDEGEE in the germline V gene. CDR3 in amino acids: CASKPRDRDYGYTF. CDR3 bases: TGTGCCAGCAAACCTCGGGACAGGGACTATGGCTACACCTTC.

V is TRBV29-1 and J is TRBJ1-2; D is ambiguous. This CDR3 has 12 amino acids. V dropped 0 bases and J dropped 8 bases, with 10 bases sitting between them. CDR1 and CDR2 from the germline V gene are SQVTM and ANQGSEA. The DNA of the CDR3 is TGCAGCGTTGAAGATTTGCGGGCGGGCTACACCTTC. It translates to CSVEDLRAGYTF.

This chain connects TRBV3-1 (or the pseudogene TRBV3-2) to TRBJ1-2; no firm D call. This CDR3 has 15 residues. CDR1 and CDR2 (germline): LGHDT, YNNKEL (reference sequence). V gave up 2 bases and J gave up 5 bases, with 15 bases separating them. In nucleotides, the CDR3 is TGTGCCAGCAGCCAATCTCACGACACGGGATATGGCTACACCTTC. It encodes CASSQSHDTGYGYTF.

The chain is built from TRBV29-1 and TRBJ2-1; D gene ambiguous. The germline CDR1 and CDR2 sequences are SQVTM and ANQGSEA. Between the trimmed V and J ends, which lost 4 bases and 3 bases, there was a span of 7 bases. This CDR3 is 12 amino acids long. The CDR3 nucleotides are TGCAGCGTTGGTCTCGGCTACAATGAGCAGTTCTTC. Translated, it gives CSVGLGYNEQFF.

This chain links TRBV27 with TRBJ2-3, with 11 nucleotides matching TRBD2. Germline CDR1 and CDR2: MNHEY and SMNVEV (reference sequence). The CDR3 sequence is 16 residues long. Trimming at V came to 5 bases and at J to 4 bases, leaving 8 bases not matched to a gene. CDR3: CASSLLAGVSPDTQYF. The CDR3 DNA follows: TGTGCCAGCAGTCTACTAGCGGGAGTCAGTCCAGATACGCAGTATTTT.

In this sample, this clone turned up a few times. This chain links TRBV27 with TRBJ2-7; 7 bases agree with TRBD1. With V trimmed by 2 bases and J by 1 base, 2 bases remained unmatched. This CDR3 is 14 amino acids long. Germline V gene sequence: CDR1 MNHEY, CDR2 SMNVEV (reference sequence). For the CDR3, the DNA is TGTGCCAGCAGTTTAGAGGGGGCATCCTACGAGCAGTACTTC. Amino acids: CASSLEGASYEQYF.

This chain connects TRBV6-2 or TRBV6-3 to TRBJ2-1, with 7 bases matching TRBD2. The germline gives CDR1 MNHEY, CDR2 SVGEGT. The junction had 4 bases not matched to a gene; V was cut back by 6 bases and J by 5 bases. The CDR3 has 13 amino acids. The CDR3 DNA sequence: TGTGCCAGCAGCCGCCGGGGGGACAATGAGCAGTTCTTC. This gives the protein CASSRRGDNEQFF.

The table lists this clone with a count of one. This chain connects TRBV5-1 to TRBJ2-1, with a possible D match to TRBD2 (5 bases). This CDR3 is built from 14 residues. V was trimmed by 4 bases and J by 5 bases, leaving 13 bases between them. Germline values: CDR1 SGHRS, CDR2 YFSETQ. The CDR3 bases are TGCGCCAGCAGCCCACGGACTCACGACAATGAGCAGTTCTTC. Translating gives CASSPRTHDNEQFF.

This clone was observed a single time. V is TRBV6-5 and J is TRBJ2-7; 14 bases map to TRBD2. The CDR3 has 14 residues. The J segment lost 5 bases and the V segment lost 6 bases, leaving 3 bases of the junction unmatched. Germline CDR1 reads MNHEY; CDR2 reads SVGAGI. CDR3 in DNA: TGTGCCAGCAGACCGGGACTAGCGGGAGACGAGCAGTACTTC. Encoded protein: CASRPGLAGDEQYF.